This T cell receptor beta chain was observed in a study of cytomegalovirus exposure and HLA in healthy donors. Use of 60 Vbeta and 13 Jbeta primers characterized the PCR. Clones were sequenced by immunoSEQ multiplex PCR, and TCRdb holds only the in-frame ones, with some missing. The table lists 150,000 to 190,000 clones, around 82% of them singletons. V lost 4 bases to trimming and J lost 3 bases, with 13 bases between them. The CDR3 is 14 amino acids. The germline CDR1 and CDR2 sequences are MRHNA and SNTAGT. Study-level findings and limits: Cytomegalovirus association was listed for 150 to 200 TCR beta chains. Near-uniform donor sequencing depth was presumed by presence/absence analyses. Differences between HLA loci emerged in a later analysis of TCR association rates, with DRB1 most and HLA-C fewest.

About this clone itself: Its specificity is not known.

The sequence came from a woman between 50 and 59 years old in good health and CMV-seropositive. The J gene is TRBJ2-7, the V gene TRBV6-4; D gene ambiguous. The source material was PBMCs. The CDR3 is CASSGAEKNYEQYF. CDR3 sequence (DNA): TGTGCCAGCAGTGGGGCAGAGAAGAACTACGAGCAGTACTTC.